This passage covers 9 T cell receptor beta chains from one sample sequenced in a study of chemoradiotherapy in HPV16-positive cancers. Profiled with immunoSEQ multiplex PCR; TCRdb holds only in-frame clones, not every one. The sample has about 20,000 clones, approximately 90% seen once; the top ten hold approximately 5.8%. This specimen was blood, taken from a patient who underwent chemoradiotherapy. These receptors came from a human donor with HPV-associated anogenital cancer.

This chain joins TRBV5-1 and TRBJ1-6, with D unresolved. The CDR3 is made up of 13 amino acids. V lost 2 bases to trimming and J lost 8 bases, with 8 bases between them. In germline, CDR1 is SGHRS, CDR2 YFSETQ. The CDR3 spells CASSLKVDSPLHF. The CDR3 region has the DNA TGCGCCAGCAGCTTAAAGGTCGATTCACCCCTCCACTTT.

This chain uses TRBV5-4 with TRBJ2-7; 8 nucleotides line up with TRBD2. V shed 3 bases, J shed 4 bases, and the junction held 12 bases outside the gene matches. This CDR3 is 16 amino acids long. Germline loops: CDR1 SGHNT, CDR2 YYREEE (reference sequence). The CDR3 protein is CASSYRLAQKPYEQYV. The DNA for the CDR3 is TGTGCCAGCAGCTACCGACTAGCGCAAAAACCATACGAGCAGTACGTC.

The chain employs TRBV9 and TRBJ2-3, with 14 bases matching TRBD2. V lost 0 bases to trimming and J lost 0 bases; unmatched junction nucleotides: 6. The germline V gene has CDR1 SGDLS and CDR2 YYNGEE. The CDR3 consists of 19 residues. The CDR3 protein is CASSVVPGLAGVSTDTQYF. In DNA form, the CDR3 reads TGTGCCAGCAGCGTAGTTCCGGGACTAGCGGGGGTGAGCACAGATACGCAGTATTTT.

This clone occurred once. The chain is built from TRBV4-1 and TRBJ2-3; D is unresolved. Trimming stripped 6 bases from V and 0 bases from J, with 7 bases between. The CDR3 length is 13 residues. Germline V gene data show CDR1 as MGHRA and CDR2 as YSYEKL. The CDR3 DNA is TGCGCCAGCAGACGGGCAAGCACAGATACGCAGTATTTT. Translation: CASRRASTDTQYF.

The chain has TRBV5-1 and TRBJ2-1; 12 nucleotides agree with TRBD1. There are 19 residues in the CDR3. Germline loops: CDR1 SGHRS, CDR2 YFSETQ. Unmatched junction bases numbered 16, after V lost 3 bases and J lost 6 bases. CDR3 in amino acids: CASSSGTGGKVTSLNEQFF. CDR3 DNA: TGCGCCAGCAGCTCGGGGACAGGGGGCAAGGTTACATCCCTCAATGAGCAGTTCTTC.

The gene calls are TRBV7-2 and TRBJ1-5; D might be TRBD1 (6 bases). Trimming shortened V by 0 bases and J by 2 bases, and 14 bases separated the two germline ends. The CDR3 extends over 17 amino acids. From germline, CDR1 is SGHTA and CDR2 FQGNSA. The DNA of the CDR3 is TGTGCCAGCAGCTTAGCCTCAGGGGTAGGCGGCAATCAGCCCCAGCATTTT. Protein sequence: CASSLASGVGGNQPQHF.

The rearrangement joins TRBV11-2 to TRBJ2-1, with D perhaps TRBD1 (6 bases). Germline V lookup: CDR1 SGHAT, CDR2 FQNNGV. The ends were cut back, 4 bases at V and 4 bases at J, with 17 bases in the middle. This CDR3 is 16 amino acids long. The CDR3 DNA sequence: TGTGCCAGCAGCTCAAGTATTCTCGGACAGTACAATGAGCAGTTCTTC. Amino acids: CASSSSILGQYNEQFF.

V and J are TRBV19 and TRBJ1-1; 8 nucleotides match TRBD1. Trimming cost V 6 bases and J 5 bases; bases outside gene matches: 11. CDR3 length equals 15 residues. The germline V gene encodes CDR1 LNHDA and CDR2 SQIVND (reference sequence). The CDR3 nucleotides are TGTGCCAGTAGCCGACAAGACAGGGGAAGGACTGAAGCTTTCTTT. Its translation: CASSRQDRGRTEAFF.

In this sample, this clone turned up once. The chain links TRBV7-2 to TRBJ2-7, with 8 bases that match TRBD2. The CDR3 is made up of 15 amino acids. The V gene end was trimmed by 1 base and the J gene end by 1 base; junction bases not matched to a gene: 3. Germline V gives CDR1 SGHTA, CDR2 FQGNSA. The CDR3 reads CASSLEGGGSYEQYF. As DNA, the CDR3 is TGTGCCAGCAGCTTAGAGGGCGGGGGGTCCTACGAGCAGTACTTC.